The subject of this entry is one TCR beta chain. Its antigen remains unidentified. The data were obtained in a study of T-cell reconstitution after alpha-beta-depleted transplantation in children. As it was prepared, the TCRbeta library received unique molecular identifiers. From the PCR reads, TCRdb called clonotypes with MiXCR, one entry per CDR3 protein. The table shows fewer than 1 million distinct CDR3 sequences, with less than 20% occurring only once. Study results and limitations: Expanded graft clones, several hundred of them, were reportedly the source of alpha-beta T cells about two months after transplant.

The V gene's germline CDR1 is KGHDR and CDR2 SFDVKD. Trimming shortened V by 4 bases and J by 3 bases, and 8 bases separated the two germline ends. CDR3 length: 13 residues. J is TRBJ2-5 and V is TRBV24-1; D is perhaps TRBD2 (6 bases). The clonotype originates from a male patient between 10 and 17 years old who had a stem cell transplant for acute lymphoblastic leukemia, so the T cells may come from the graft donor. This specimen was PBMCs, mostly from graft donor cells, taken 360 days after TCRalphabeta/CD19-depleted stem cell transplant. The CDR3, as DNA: TGTGCCACCAGTGAAGGAGGGGAAGAGACCCAGTACTTC. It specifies CATSEGGEETQYF.